This TCR beta chain was captured by sequencing in a study of PD-L1 blockade in urothelial cancer. This clone was seen a handful of times. The time point was: peripheral blood 6 weeks after treatment start. Pretreatment and on-treatment blood mononuclear cell samples were taken, totaling between 1 and 8 time points per patient. This table comes from immunoSEQ multiplex PCR, and its TCRdb copy is limited to in-frame clones, with some not included. The sample has about 50,000 clones; roughly 80% are singletons. This TCR was recovered from a man in his 70s with urothelial cancer. Sequencing was performed on PBMCs, taken around atezolizumab (anti-PD-L1) treatment.

CDR3 coding DNA: TGTGCCAGCAGTTCAGCGGTCCTTTACGAGCAGTACTTC. Its protein product is CASSSAVLYEQYF. The J gene is TRBJ2-7, the V gene TRBV6-1; D might be TRBD2 (5 bases). CDR3 length: 13 amino acids. The germline V gene has CDR1 MNHNS and CDR2 SASEGT. The V and J ends lost 5 bases and 4 bases respectively, with 12 bases between them.